Listed below are T cell receptor beta chains from one sample, sequenced in a study of blood T cells in healthy people across ages. TCRdb independently ran MiXCR on the 5' RACE reads; one entry per CDR3 protein. The sample lists 650,000 to 700,000 distinct CDR3 sequences, around 52% occurring once. Sequences were obtained from blood. The receptors were gathered from an elderly woman in good health. Each CDR3 is given with its conserved first and last residue. Fields, in order: D gene, clone size, V gene, J gene, CDR3 DNA, CDR3 protein. D genes are given only for firm matches. Part of the rows lack a size; the others show once, few, many or a class for expanded clones.

NA	many	TRBV7-2	TRBJ2-1	TGTGCCAGCAGCTCACCATTTAATGAGCAGTTCTTC	CASSSPFNEQFF
NA	NA	TRBV30	TRBJ2-2	TGTGCCTGGAGAAACACCGGGGAGCTGTTTTTT	CAWRNTGELFF
TRBD1	many	TRBV4-2	TRBJ2-3	TGTGCCAGCAGCCATGGGACAGGGGGCGCTCTGACAGATACGCAGTATTTT	CASSHGTGGALTDTQYF
TRBD2	NA	TRBV27	TRBJ2-7	TGTGCCAGCAGTTTTATTACTAGCGTCTACGAGCAGTACTTC	CASSFITSVYEQYF
TRBD2	many	TRBV18	TRBJ2-7	TGTGCCAGCTCACTCGGGACTAGCGGGGGTACCTACGAGCAGTACTTC	CASSLGTSGGTYEQYF
NA	NA	TRBV5-1	TRBJ2-5	TGCGCCAGCAGCTTGGGGGCCCAAGAGTATGAGCAGTACTTC	CASSLGAQEYEQYF
NA	many	TRBV5-1	TRBJ1-2	TGCGCCAGCAGGGAGGGAACTTATGGCTACACCTTC	CASREGTYGYTF
NA	NA	TRBV4-3	TRBJ2-1	TGCGCCAGCAAGTTTGAGGCTACGGGGCTCAATGAGCAGTTCTTC	CASKFEATGLNEQFF
NA	many	TRBV9	TRBJ1-4	TGTGCCAGCAGCGTAGAGCCGGGGGGTGAAAAACTGTTTTTT	CASSVEPGGEKLFF
TRBD2	NA	TRBV7-9	TRBJ2-3	TGTGCCAGCAGCTCCCCCGGGACTAGCGGGGCTAGCACAGATACGCAGTATTTT	CASSSPGTSGASTDTQYF
NA	NA	TRBV11-3	TRBJ2-5	TGTGCCAGCAGCCCCGTGGGGTCCAGCAATGAGCAGTACTTC	CASSPVGSSNEQYF
TRBD1	once	TRBV15	TRBJ2-5	TGTGCCACCAGCAGAGAACGACAGGGGGTTGAGACCCAGTACTTC	CATSRERQGVETQYF
NA	few	TRBV20-1	TRBJ2-3	TGCAGTGTGCTAGCCCCCCTGGAGGGAAGCACAGATACGCAGTATTTT	CSVLAPLEGSTDTQYF
NA	NA	TRBV27	TRBJ1-5	TGTGCCAGCAGTTTAGACGGCGGTTATAGCAATCAGCCCCAGCATTTT	CASSLDGGYSNQPQHF
NA	NA	TRBV12-3/TRBV12-4	TRBJ1-2	TGTGCCAGTTATCATTTGGGGGGCTATGGCTACACCTTC	CASYHLGGYGYTF
TRBD2	NA	TRBV10-3	TRBJ2-4	TGTGCCATCCGGGGGGGTTACAATGAGCAGTACTTC	CAIRGGYNEQYF
TRBD1	NA	TRBV20-1	TRBJ2-7	TGCAGTGCTAGTGAGCAGGGGGCGCCCGGTTACGAGCAGTACTTC	CSASEQGAPGYEQYF
NA	NA	TRBV20-1	TRBJ2-5	TGCAGTGCTCCCCCAGGTGCCTCACAAGAGGCCCAGTACTTC	CSAPPGASQEAQYF
NA	NA	TRBV7-9	TRBJ1-1	TGTGCCAGCAGCTTACTGGGGATGCAAAATGAAGCTTTCTTT	CASSLLGMQNEAFF
TRBD1	NA	TRBV5-1	TRBJ2-4	TGCGCCAGCAGCCCCTGGACAGGAGGAATGGCCAAAAACATTCAGTACTTC	CASSPWTGGMAKNIQYF
TRBD2	NA	TRBV6-5	TRBJ2-2	TGTGCCAACAGTTACTCCCTAGCGGTGGCGAACACCGGGGAGCTGTTTTTT	CANSYSLAVANTGELFF
NA	NA	TRBV4-2	TRBJ1-6	TGTGCCAGCAGCCCCGGGAAAAGGGCCGACTCCTATAATTCACCCCTCCACTTT	CASSPGKRADSYNSPLHF
NA	NA	TRBV13	TRBJ2-7	TGTGCCAGCAGCTCCCGGGATACATCCTACGAGCAGTACTTC	CASSSRDTSYEQYF
NA	NA	TRBV12-3/TRBV12-4	TRBJ2-3	TGTGCCAGCAGCAAAACAGGGTATACGCAGTATTTT	CASSKTGYTQYF
NA	NA	TRBV4-3	TRBJ1-1	TGCGCCAGCAGCCAAGGGCTCGCTGGACAGATGAACACTGAAGCTTTCTTT	CASSQGLAGQMNTEAFF
TRBD2	NA	TRBV5-1	TRBJ2-7	TGCGCCAGCAGCACCATAGCGGGGTGCGAGCAGTACTTC	CASSTIAGCEQYF
TRBD2	NA	TRBV20-1	TRBJ2-7	TGCAGTGCTATCAGGACTAGCGGGAGTGATCCCTACGAGCAGTACTTC	CSAIRTSGSDPYEQYF
NA	NA	TRBV9	TRBJ1-1	TGTGCCAGCAGCCCTGCGGGGGCGGCTGAAGCTTTCTTT	CASSPAGAAEAFF
NA	NA	TRBV4-3	TRBJ2-7	TGCGCCAGCAGCCCAGCTAGAGGAGGGGGACAAGTTTACGAGCAGTACTTC	CASSPARGGGQVYEQYF
TRBD1	NA	TRBV3-1	TRBJ1-6	TGTGCCAGCAGCCTAAGACAGGGGATTCATTCACCCCTCCACTTT	CASSLRQGIHSPLHF
NA	NA	TRBV20-1	TRBJ2-2	TGCAGTGCTAGATCGCCTCCCGGAGGCGGGCGCACCGGGGAGCTGTTTTTT	CSARSPPGGGRTGELFF
NA	many	TRBV12-3/TRBV12-4	TRBJ2-3	TGTGCCAGCAGTTTGTTATTCGGCCCATCCTCTCTACAGCAGTATTTT	CASSLLFGPSSLQQYF
TRBD2	NA	TRBV7-2	TRBJ2-5	TGTGCCAGCAGCTTAGCGGGACTAGCGGGGGTAGAGACCCAGTACTTC	CASSLAGLAGVETQYF
NA	few	TRBV10-3	TRBJ2-3	TGTGCCATCCAATCGGGCGGATACACAGATACGCAGTATTTT	CAIQSGGYTDTQYF
NA	many	TRBV28	TRBJ2-7	TGTGCCAGCGTTGGAACAGCCCGTAGCTCCTACGAGCAGTACTTC	CASVGTARSSYEQYF
NA	NA	TRBV3-1	TRBJ1-4	TGTGCCAGCAGCCAAGGAGGGGCCAGAAAACTGTTTTTT	CASSQGGARKLFF
TRBD1	NA	TRBV28	TRBJ2-7	TGTGCCAGCAGTGAAGCTAGAACCGGGACAGGGGGTAAGGAGCAGTACTTC	CASSEARTGTGGKEQYF
NA	many	TRBV10-3	TRBJ2-1	TGTGCCATCAGTACGGGACCAGACGCGAATGAGCAGTTCTTC	CAISTGPDANEQFF
TRBD1	NA	TRBV7-7	TRBJ2-5	TGTGCCAGCAGCGGGGACAGGGGGGAGACCCAGTACTTC	CASSGDRGETQYF
TRBD2	NA	TRBV7-3	TRBJ2-7	TGTGCCAGCAGCTTAACTACGGGACTAGCGTACTACGAGCAGTACTTC	CASSLTTGLAYYEQYF
TRBD1	NA	TRBV19	TRBJ1-2	TGTGTCAGTAGTATTGGACAGGGAGGTGGCTACACCTTC	CVSSIGQGGGYTF
NA	many	TRBV20-1	TRBJ1-5	TGCAGTGCCATTCCACAGCTTCAGCCCCAGCATTTT	CSAIPQLQPQHF
TRBD2	NA	TRBV2	TRBJ2-5	TGTGCCAGCAGTGAAGGGGGACTAGCGGGGGGCACAGGGACCCAGTACTTC	CASSEGGLAGGTGTQYF
NA	NA	TRBV30	TRBJ1-2	TGTGCCTGGGATGCAGTCAGTAACTATGGCTACACCTTC	CAWDAVSNYGYTF
TRBD1	NA	TRBV13	TRBJ2-7	TGTGCCAGCAGCTCAGACAGGGGACCGAACTACGAGCAGTACTTC	CASSSDRGPNYEQYF
TRBD2	NA	TRBV20-1	TRBJ2-7	TGCAGTGGAACCGGACTAGCGGGAGGGCCCTCCTACGAGCAGTACTTC	CSGTGLAGGPSYEQYF
NA	NA	TRBV20-1	TRBJ2-3	TGCAGTGCCCCAGGAGACGGCACAGATACGCAGTATTTT	CSAPGDGTDTQYF
NA	NA	TRBV29-1	TRBJ2-7	TGCAGCGTTGTGACCCCAATTAATGAGCAGTACTTC	CSVVTPINEQYF
NA	NA	TRBV6-6	TRBJ2-1	TGTGCCAGCAGGGGGCCCTGGGGTGAGCAGTTCTTC	CASRGPWGEQFF
NA	NA	TRBV29-1	TRBJ2-7	TGCAGCGTTGAAGGTAGTCGCGCTTCCTACGAGCAGTACTTC	CSVEGSRASYEQYF
NA	once	TRBV5-1	TRBJ1-1	TGCGCCAGCAGCATGACCTCGCCCAAGAACACTGAAGCTTTCTTT	CASSMTSPKNTEAFF
NA	NA	TRBV29-1	TRBJ2-1	TGCAGCGTTTCGACAGGCTCTAAATACAATGAGCAGTTCTTC	CSVSTGSKYNEQFF
TRBD2	NA	TRBV29-1	TRBJ2-1	TGCAGCGTCGCCATCGGGACTAGCGGGAGGGCCGTAGGGAATGAGCAGTTCTTC	CSVAIGTSGRAVGNEQFF
NA	many	TRBV14	TRBJ2-1	TGTGCCAGCAGCCACCACCATGGGTTATCCTACAATGAGCAGTTCTTC	CASSHHHGLSYNEQFF
NA	NA	TRBV5-1	TRBJ2-1	TGCGCCAGCAGCTTGGGAGTAGGGCGTAATCTCAATGAGCAGTTCTTC	CASSLGVGRNLNEQFF
NA	NA	TRBV28	TRBJ1-1	TGTGCCAGCAGCCCCCGCTACTCCAGGATGTCGAGAACTGAAGCTTTCTTT	CASSPRYSRMSRTEAFF
TRBD1	many	TRBV5-1	TRBJ2-6	TGCGCCAGCAAGGGACAGATATCTTCCTCTGGGGCCAACGTCCTGACTTTC	CASKGQISSSGANVLTF
TRBD2	NA	TRBV11-2	TRBJ2-3	TGTGCCAGCAGCTTAGCCCCGCTAGCGGGGGTCACAGATACGCAGTATTTT	CASSLAPLAGVTDTQYF
TRBD1	few	TRBV5-1	TRBJ1-1	TGCGCCAGCAGCTCCCGGAGGGGGCCGGAAGCTTTCTTT	CASSSRRGPEAFF